One sample yielded the 10 T cell receptor beta chains listed below, sequenced in a study of T-cell reconstitution after alpha-beta-depleted transplantation in children. During its preparation, the TCRbeta library received unique molecular identifiers. TCRdb reprocessed the PCR reads with MiXCR, giving one entry per CDR3 protein. The sample lists some 460,000 distinct CDR3 sequences; around 16% were seen once. This material consisted of PBMCs, mostly from graft donor cells, taken 360 days after TCRalphabeta/CD19-depleted stem cell transplant. The source of these receptors is a boy younger than two who had a stem cell transplant for Wiskott-Aldrich syndrome, so the T cells may come from the graft donor.

This clonotype appeared a few times. This chain uses TRBV6-5 with TRBJ2-1; D is possibly TRBD2 (6 bases). Trimming pared 2 bases from V and 11 bases from J, leaving 10 bases between. This CDR3 spans 12 amino acids. Per germline, CDR1 MNHEY and CDR2 SVGAGI. This CDR3 is CASSYRGGKQFF. CDR3 DNA: TGTGCCAGCAGTTACCGTGGGGGGAAGCAGTTCTTC.

This clonotype appeared many times. The J gene is TRBJ2-7, the V gene TRBV6-6; D is uncertain. The CDR3 has 12 residues. Deletions cut 5 bases from V and 0 bases from J, with 5 bases between. The germline CDR1 and CDR2 sequences are MNHNY and SVGAGI (reference sequence). Here the CDR3 reads CASSTGSYEQYF. For the CDR3, the DNA is TGTGCCAGCAGTACTGGCTCCTACGAGCAGTACTTC.

This clonotype was seen only a few times. The rearrangement joins TRBV4-1 to TRBJ2-3; 9 nucleotides match TRBD2. The trim removed 1 base at V and 5 bases at J, leaving 7 bases unmatched. CDR3 length: 16 amino acids. Germline lookup yields CDR1 MGHRA and CDR2 YSYEKL. Here the CDR3 reads CASSQVASGVEDTQYF. CDR3 coding DNA: TGCGCCAGCAGCCAAGTTGCTAGCGGGGTGGAAGATACGCAGTATTTT.

This clonotype has only a few counts. CDR3 in amino acids: CASSLWSRTPRRETQYF. CDR3 in DNA: TGTGCCAGCAGCTTGTGGTCTCGGACACCCAGACGAGAGACCCAGTACTTC. The genes are TRBV5-4 and TRBJ2-5; TRBD1 might be the D (5 bases). V was pared by 1 base and J by 4 bases, with 20 bases between. The CDR3 contains 17 residues. The germline CDR1 and CDR2 sequences are SGHNT and YYREEE (reference sequence). Full variable domain (remainder filled in from reference TRBV5-4 and TRBJ2-5): ETGVTQSPTHLIKTRGQQVTLRCSSQSGHNTVSWYQQALGQGPQFIFQYYREEENGRGNFPPRFSGLQFPNYSSELNVNALELDDSALYLCASSLWSRTPRRETQYFGPGTRLLVL.

This chain links TRBV4-3 with TRBJ2-1; the D gene is possibly TRBD1 (6 bases). The CDR3 loop spans 16 amino acids. Per the germline V gene, CDR1 is LGHNA and CDR2 is YSLEER. Trimming removed 0 bases from V and 4 bases from J, with 13 bases in between. The CDR3 nucleotides read TGCGCCAGCAGCCAAGATGGGTCCCAGGGGTACAATGAGCAGTTCTTC. This encodes CASSQDGSQGYNEQFF.

This chain connects TRBV4-3 to TRBJ2-5; 12 bases agree with TRBD1. V trimming: 4 bases; J trimming: 1 base; junction bases outside the gene matches: 7. CDR1 and CDR2 (germline): LGHNA, YSLEER. This CDR3 region has 17 residues. The CDR3, as DNA: TGCGCCAGCAGCCCCGGGACAGGGGGCGCGGGCCAAGAGACCCAGTACTTC. It translates to CASSPGTGGAGQETQYF.

This clonotype occurred a few times. V gene TRBV20-1 combines with J gene TRBJ2-1, with D unclear. CDR1 is DFQATT, CDR2 SNEGSKA, per germline (reference sequence). This CDR3 region has 10 residues. With 6 bases removed from V and 6 bases from J, the gap between germline ends came to 6 bases. The DNA of the CDR3 is TGCAGTGCCGCGGCCAATGAGCAGTTCTTC. Its translation is CSAAANEQFF.

In this sample, this clonotype turned up many times. The rearrangement uses TRBV6-5 and TRBJ2-2, with D perhaps TRBD1 (6 bases). Looked up from germline, CDR1 is MNHEY and CDR2 is SVGAGI. The V end lost 7 bases, the J end lost 6 bases, and 15 bases lay between the germline ends. The CDR3 has 14 residues. In nucleotides, the CDR3 is TGTGCCAGCAACTACCGGGCAGGGGCCGGGGAGCTGTTTTTT. Its translation is CASNYRAGAGELFF.

This chain connects TRBV7-2 to TRBJ2-2; no definite D call. CDR3 length equals 13 residues. Trimming left V 7 bases short and J 4 bases short, with 10 bases between. Germline assignment: CDR1 SGHTA and CDR2 FQGNSA. This CDR3 is CASNRTGTGELFF. The CDR3 DNA is TGTGCCAGCAACCGAACGGGCACCGGGGAGCTGTTTTTT.

In DNA, the CDR3 is TGTGCCAGCAGTTTAGGAGGGTATGGCACTGAAGCTTTCTTT. This encodes CASSLGGYGTEAFF. The J gene is TRBJ1-1, the V gene TRBV25-1; D gene unclear. Trimming removed 5 bases from V and 4 bases from J, with 14 bases in between. This CDR3 region has 14 residues. Germline loops: CDR1 MGHDK, CDR2 SYGVNS.